The T cell receptor (beta chain) under discussion was sequenced for a study of T-cell reconstitution after alpha-beta-depleted transplantation in children. Unique molecular identifiers were incorporated when the TCRbeta library was constructed. TCRdb itself ran the PCR reads through MiXCR, one entry per CDR3 protein. The sample holds over 550,000 distinct CDR3 sequences; 10% to 13% are singletons and the top ten take 4%. There are 13 residues in the CDR3. Germline V CDR1 and CDR2: KGHDR, SFDVKD. Trimming removed 7 bases from V and 0 bases from J, with 6 bases in between. This receptor was obtained from a human donor who donated a stem cell graft to a child with acute myeloid leukemia. The specimen was PBMCs from the stem cell graft donor, collected from the stem cell graft. V usage is TRBV24-1 and J usage is TRBJ1-5; D not certain. CDR3 DNA sequence: TGTGCCACCAGCCGGGATAGCAATCAGCCCCAGCATTTT. This encodes CATSRDSNQPQHF.